This TCR beta chain was retrieved from a study of cytomegalovirus exposure and HLA in healthy donors (dated by TCRdb to about 2017). About the study as a whole: An earlier analysis of 550 to 700 of the donors reported 276 Gb of sequence data and more than 90 million unique TCR beta sequences from some 180 million T cells. A later genetic analysis took genome-wide SNP genotypes for about three fifths of the roughly 700 donors and used that subset as a discovery cohort. Donor age, sex, ethnicity and CMV serostatus were compiled together with the repertoire data. Typing coverage varied by locus: roughly 620-640 donors for A, B, C, DRB1 and DQB1; about 520 for DQA1; about 600 for DPA1; 450 to 480 for DPB1. Every repertoire in the discovery cohort had been generated on one and the same sequencing platform. High-throughput TCR immunosequencing, statistical association of individual TCRs with disease status, and machine learning were combined to predict cytomegalovirus infection status. In an earlier analysis of 500 to 650 of the donors, high-throughput TCR beta sequencing was used to judge whether each TCR beta V gene segment behaved as functional or pseudogenic. Because of strong linkage in the cohort, a few DR-DQ haplotypes were treated as single units for association and clustering. HLA typing included class I and class II loci at four-digit resolution. Using immunosequencing, the study profiled T cell repertoires from around 670 subjects and related those repertoires to cytomegalovirus serostatus. Rather than drawing on any new phenotypic data, the later analysis identified candidate immune exposures from TCR beta sequences and the way those sequences occurred across donors. Among the roughly 410 genotyped donors, approximately 81% belonged to the genetic ancestry cluster associated with self-reported Caucasian donors. Across around 400 genotyped donors of the cohort, an average of approximately 220,000 unique TCR beta nucleotide sequences per donor were sequenced, and 15% to 20% of those sequences were non-productive. A separate validation cohort of 100 to 150 different subjects was used in addition to the approximately 610-subject first cohort. An early release covering roughly 600 HLA-typed donors comprised 250 to 350 gigabases of sequencing data and tens of millions of unique TCR sequences. A later analysis re-analyzed previously published TCR beta repertoires from approximately 700 donors and added high-resolution HLA genotyping to study TCR occurrence patterns. The aim of the study was to test whether cataloging public T cell receptors could identify signatures of past pathogen exposure. Findings and caveats that apply to the study as a whole: Most CMV-associated TCR beta chains appeared to be HLA-restricted in a later analysis, and the HLA associations seemed to be driven largely by CMV exposure. According to a later analysis, TCR association rates differed among HLA loci, with DRB1 alleles showing the most associated TCRs and HLA-C alleles showing the fewest. Because counts were too low, some 17 rarely observed V segments, including chromosome 9 orphons, were left out of the earlier analysis of 587 of the donors. An association between a missense DCLRE1C variant and V-gene and J-gene trimming of TCR beta chains was found in a later genetic analysis and replicated in an independent cohort. Because HLA typing was unavailable for some donors at each locus, only the typed subset was used in association tests. The presence/absence analyses assumed that sequencing depth was roughly uniform across donors, and that assumption may not be true. The authors suggested that the approach could potentially be extended to other disease states and immunological phenotypes. In vitro tests confirmed that a few of the cytomegalovirus-associated TCR beta chains recognize cytomegalovirus antigens. While some public TCRs were present in many individuals, most TCR sequences turned up only very rarely across donors. The classifier was reported to diagnose cytomegalovirus status with high specificity and sensitivity in both the original cohort and the validation cohort. A group of highly shared sequence variants was considered likely to be a technical artifact of the sequencing pipeline. Linkage disequilibrium might explain the correlated functional status among segregating V segments, but an unknown experimental factor could not be ruled out. In the study, some 180 TCR beta chains were listed as associated with cytomegalovirus. Strong co-occurrence of HLA alleles, especially DR and DQ, made assigning TCR associations to individual alleles difficult. Immune exposure information for the cohort was limited to CMV serostatus. A further reported finding was that TCR beta sequences accurately predicted the HLA-A and HLA-B alleles for most subjects in the first cohort. According to a later analysis, parvovirus B19, influenza, CMV and Epstein-Barr virus appeared linked to several top co-occurrence clusters. Only TCR beta chains were sequenced in this cohort, and the absence of alpha or paired-chain data limited detectable features. An earlier analysis of approximately 600 of the donors showed that most TCR beta V segments appeared in productive rearrangements either about 90% or about 30% of the time, which broadly matched IMGT annotations. Because the 87-base-pair reads could not distinguish some IMGT-functional V segments, including TRBV6-2 and TRBV6-3, those segments were excluded. In a later analysis, HLA-associated TCR beta chains showed more clonal expansion and lower generation probabilities than non-associated chains that were equally common. Compared with the roughly 720-donor mean, donors in an Asian-associated ancestry cluster had fewer N-insertions in productive TCRs, according to a later genetic analysis. In a later analysis, some 17,000 TCR beta sequences were associated with specific HLA alleles at a false discovery rate of 0.05.

For this clone: Its antigen specificity is not known. The record has no base qualities; no much larger clone is one base away.

The V and J ends are trimmed by 2 bases and 0 bases, leaving 17 bases between them. Spanning cysteine to phenylalanine, the CDR3 consists of 18 amino acids. Just the 54-base CDR3 DNA is kept, in frame starting at base 1. CDR1 is given as MNHNS and CDR2 as SASEGT, both from the germline V gene. The library relied on the immunoSEQ multiplex PCR assay. The multiplex PCR relied on a mix of 60 forward primers for TCR Vbeta segments and 13 reverse primers for TCR Jbeta segments. Amplification of the CDR3 region of rearranged TCR beta genes was performed with a multiplex PCR assay on genomic DNA. On the Illumina HiSeq System, the amplified TCR beta libraries were sequenced as 87-base-pair reads. Turning to the authors' computational methods: A later analysis counted 65 million to 90 million unique TCR beta chains across the 550 to 800 repertoires, and 10 million to 11 million of these chains were shared by at least two donors. A nearest-neighbor algorithm error-corrected the raw reads and collapsed the reads into unique sequences, merging closely related sequences to remove PCR and sequencing errors. CDR3 sequences were aligned to IMGT reference sequences to assign V, D and J gene segments. For a sequence to be retained, a match of at least six nucleotides was required to both a V gene segment and a J gene segment. Rearrangements were called productive when the CDR3 lacked stop codons and stayed in frame with V and J; all others were non-productive. Following IMGT convention, CDR3 was defined as the stretch from the second conserved V-encoded cysteine to the conserved J-encoded phenylalanine. In an earlier analysis of around 600 of the donors, sequences lacking an unambiguous match to a single V gene segment were excluded. An earlier analysis of roughly 590 of the donors called V segments functional above 56.7% productive rearrangements and segregating when the between-donor standard deviation exceeded 5%. A statistical classification framework was built for diagnosing cytomegalovirus status from the catalog of TCR beta chain sequences. A later analysis assigned V and J genes by comparing TCR nucleotide sequences with IMGT/GENE-DB human TR gene sequences. Using the TCRdist pipeline, a later analysis assigned CDR3 sequences along with most-parsimonious VDJ recombination scenarios. A later analysis defined each TCR beta chain by its CDR3 amino acid sequence plus V-gene family, and excluded reads lacking a unique V-gene family. To address suspected cross-contamination and a sequencing artifact, a later analysis removed 592 highly shared, low-generation-probability nucleotide sequences. In a later analysis, a clonal expansion index was calculated for each public chain from normalized within-repertoire ranks of inferred template counts. In a later analysis, generation probabilities were computed with a VDJ recombination model fitted to out-of-frame rearrangements, and the resulting probabilities were checked against IGoR. In a later analysis, hypergeometric tests were used to score TCR-TCR, TCR-HLA and TCR-CMV co-occurrence, with a repertoire-size bias correction applied to TCR pairs. A later analysis estimated false discovery rates by permuting HLA or CMV assignments 20 times. In a later analysis, co-occurring TCRs were grouped using DBSCAN, and TCRdist sequence similarity was added for clustering within HLA-allele-positive subsets. Repertoires with fewer than 30,000 or more than 120,000 public chains, plus five repertoires with anomalous nucleotide sharing, were excluded from co-occurrence clustering. TCRdb re-hosts the immuneACCESS table, in-frame sequences only. Its copies lack some clones; in the studies checked, an unresolved V gene accounts for under half of them, and the cause for the rest is not known. The D gene and trimming were derived from the DNA, and the V and J assignments and clone size from that table. Present in this sample are fewer than 140,000 clones, 60% to 85% of which were seen just once. The ten largest make up around 2.7% of the sample.

The cohort was made up of 666 healthy bone marrow donors. At the time of sampling, every cohort member was nominally healthy, though immune exposures that went unrecorded were likely present. The donor was CMV seropositive and was included in the group of 250 to 350 seropositive cohort members. A peripheral blood sample was collected from each donor, and TCR beta sequencing was performed on peripheral blood mononuclear cells. The Qiagen DNeasy Blood Extraction Kit was used to extract genomic DNA from the blood cell samples. Rearrangement joined TRBV6-1 to TRBJ1-5; 5 matching bases give a weak D call of TRBD1. The TCR sequence derives from a male donor in good health and CMV-seropositive. Material for sequencing was PBMCs. The CDR3 protein: CASSEFWGAGYSNQPQHF. DNA sequence: TGTGCCAGCAGTGAATTTTGGGGCGCGGGATATAGCAATCAGCCCCAGCATTTT.